This TCR beta chain was identified in a study of a mutant IDH1 vaccine in newly diagnosed glioma. Overall study context: The treated population exhibited a male proportion of 62.5%, a female proportion of about 38%, and a mean age of about 39 years.

Germline V gives CDR1 SGHTS, CDR2 YDEGEE. This CDR3 comprises 13 residues. Deletions cut 9 bases from V and 3 bases from J, with 16 bases between. For this clone: Its antigen is unidentified.

Regarding time point: week 11, during vaccination. Vaccinated patients received 300 ug of mutant IDH1 20-mer peptide per dose, with topical imiquimod. Sequencing used immunoSEQ multiplex PCR; TCRdb keeps in-frame clones, though not all of them. The data show about 61,000 clones, with about four fifths seen just once and roughly 5.7% held by the top ten. The V and J genes are TRBV5-8 and TRBJ2-7, with D maybe TRBD2 (6 bases). This sequence was found in a man in his fifties or sixties with glioma. The sample was PBMCs, taken from a glioma patient whose treatment included an IDH1 peptide vaccine. CDR3 region: CATKGREDYEQYF. The CDR3 nucleotides read TGTGCCACCAAGGGAAGGGAGGACTACGAGCAGTACTTC.